The subject of this entry is one T cell receptor (beta chain). Germline CDR1 is WSHSY and CDR2 is SAAADI. The CDR3 spans 16 residues. J gave up 1 base and V 2 bases, and 3 bases lay outside the gene matches. Under the authors' procedure: The authors estimated nucleated cell counts from reference gene primer amplification. Assay: immunoSEQ multiplex PCR; the TCRdb copy retains only in-frame clones and omits some. V, J and clone size reflect that table, while D and trimming were determined from the DNA. There are about 150,000 clones in the sample; about 88% occur only once, and 2% to 3% lies in the top ten. The record originates from a study of blood T cell repertoires in COVID-19. Study details: Spain, Italy and the United States supplied samples that represented acute and convalescent COVID-19. PBMCs, B-cell-depleted T cells, or T cells provided the cDNA or gDNA that made up the material.

The sample consisted of peripheral blood. V gene TRBV10-2 combines with J gene TRBJ2-2; TRBD2 aligns across 8 bases. This sequence originates from a woman in her sixties or seventies with acute or convalescent COVID-19. The CDR3: CASSEPAGVNTGELFF. CDR3 coding DNA: TGCGCCAGCAGTGAGCCAGCGGGGGTGAACACCGGGGAGCTGTTTTTT.